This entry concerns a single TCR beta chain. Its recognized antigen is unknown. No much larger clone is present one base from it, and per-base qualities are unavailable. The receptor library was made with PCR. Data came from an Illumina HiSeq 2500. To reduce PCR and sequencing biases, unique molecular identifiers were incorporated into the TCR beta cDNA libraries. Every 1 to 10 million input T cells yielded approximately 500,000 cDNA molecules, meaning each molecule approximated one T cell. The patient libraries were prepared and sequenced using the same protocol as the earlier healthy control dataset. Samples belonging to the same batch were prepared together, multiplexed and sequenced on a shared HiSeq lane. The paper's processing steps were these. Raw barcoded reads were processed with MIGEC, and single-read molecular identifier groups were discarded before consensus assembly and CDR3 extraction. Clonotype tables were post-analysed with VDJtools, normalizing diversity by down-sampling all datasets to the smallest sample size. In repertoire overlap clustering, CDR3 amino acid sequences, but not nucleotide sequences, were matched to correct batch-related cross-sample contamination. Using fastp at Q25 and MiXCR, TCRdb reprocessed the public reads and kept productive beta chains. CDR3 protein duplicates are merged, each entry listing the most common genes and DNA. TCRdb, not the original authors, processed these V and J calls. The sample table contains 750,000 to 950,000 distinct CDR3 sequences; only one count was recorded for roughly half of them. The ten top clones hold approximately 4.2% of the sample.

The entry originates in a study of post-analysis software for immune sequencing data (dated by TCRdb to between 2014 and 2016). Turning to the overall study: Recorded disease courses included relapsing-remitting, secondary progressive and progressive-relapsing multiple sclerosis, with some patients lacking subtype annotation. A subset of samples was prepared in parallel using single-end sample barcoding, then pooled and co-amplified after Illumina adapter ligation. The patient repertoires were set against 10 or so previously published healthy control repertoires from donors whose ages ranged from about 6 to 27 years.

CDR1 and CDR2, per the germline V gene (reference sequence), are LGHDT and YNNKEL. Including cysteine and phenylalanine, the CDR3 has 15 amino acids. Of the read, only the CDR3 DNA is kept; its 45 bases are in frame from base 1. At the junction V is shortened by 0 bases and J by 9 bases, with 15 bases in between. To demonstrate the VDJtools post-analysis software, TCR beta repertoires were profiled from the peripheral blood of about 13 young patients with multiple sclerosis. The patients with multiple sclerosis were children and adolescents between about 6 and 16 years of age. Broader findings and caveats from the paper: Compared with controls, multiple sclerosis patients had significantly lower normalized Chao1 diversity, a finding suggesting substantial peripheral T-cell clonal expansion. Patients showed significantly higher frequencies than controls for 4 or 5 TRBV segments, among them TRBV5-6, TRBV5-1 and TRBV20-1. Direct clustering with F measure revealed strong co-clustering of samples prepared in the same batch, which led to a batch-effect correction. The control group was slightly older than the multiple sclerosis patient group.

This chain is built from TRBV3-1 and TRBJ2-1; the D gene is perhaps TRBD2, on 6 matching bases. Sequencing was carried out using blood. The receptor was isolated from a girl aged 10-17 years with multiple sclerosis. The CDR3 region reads CASSQDLAGLGEQFF. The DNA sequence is TGTGCCAGCAGCCAAGATCTTGCGGGATTGGGTGAGCAGTTCTTC.